The clone carrying this T cell receptor beta chain was seen many times. TCRdb re-called the RACE reads through MiXCR, storing one row per CDR3 protein. The profile shows 74,000 or so distinct CDR3 sequences, about 10% of them singletons. The data originate from a study of human T cells and chemical hapten exposure. Time point denoted: patch test 1, 2 weeks after DPC sensitization. Treatment specified: therapeutic diphenylcyclopropenone sensitization with weekly scalp DPC. The V end lost 3 bases, the J end lost 0 bases, and 7 bases lay between the germline ends. Germline V gives CDR1 KGHDR, CDR2 SFDVKD. The CDR3 sequence is 15 residues long.

The receptor was derived from a woman aged 60 to 75 with alopecia areata. Some clones in this sample may be carry-over from other donors' samples. The genes are TRBV24-1 and TRBJ2-2; D not certain. The material was whole blood, obtained in connection with sensitization to the hapten diphenylcyclopropenone (DPC). CDR3 DNA sequence: TGTGCCACCAGTGATGGACCGCCGAACACCGGGGAGCTGTTTTTT. Translating gives CATSDGPPNTGELFF.